The rows below give T cell receptor beta chains drawn from one sample of a study of Tregs in tolerant kidney transplant recipients. Some clones are missing from TCRdb's copy, which holds only in-frame ones; the method was immunoSEQ multiplex PCR. The repertoire consists of 80,000 or so clones, with around nine tenths occurring once and the leading ten covering around 1.6%. This specimen was CD4+ T cells from blood (PBMCs), taken 24 months after the transplant. These receptors all come from a human patient who received a combined kidney and bone marrow transplant. Some T cells may be provided by the graft donor. The CDR3 runs from the conserved cysteine through the conserved F or W. Fields, in order: V gene, CDR3 length, J gene, clone size, CDR3 protein. The listing skips clone size in some rows; elsewhere it reads once, few, many or a size class.

>TRBV9|16|TRBJ2-7|-
CASNGTSGRCSYEQYF
>TRBV30|15|TRBJ1-6|-
CAWSVGGPHNSPLHF
>TRBV5-1|16|TRBJ2-5|-
CASSQGLAGAGETQYF
>TRBV5-1|15|TRBJ2-6|-
CASSLTHSGANVLTF
>TRBV10-3|15|TRBJ1-1|-
CAVSGTGGSNTEAFF
>TRBV11-1|13|TRBJ1-1|-
CASSSLSWALLVF
>TRBV5-1|15|TRBJ2-3|-
CASSRSGSPTDTQYF
>TRBV28|19|TRBJ2-3|-
CASSLPTFGLAGAPDTQYF
>TRBV7-6|15|TRBJ1-1|-
CASSLGRGMDTEAFF
>TRBV7-9|13|TRBJ1-2|-
CASSLRQGSGYTF
>TRBV18|12|TRBJ2-7|-
CASSPDSYEQYF
>TRBV7-9|15|TRBJ2-5|-
CASSPWDSRVETQYF
>TRBV7-8|20|TRBJ1-6|once
CASSLLQPGHLLSGNSPLHF
>TRBV30|19|TRBJ2-6|-
CAWSVGGWGHGSGANVLTF
>TRBV7-3|14|TRBJ1-1|-
CASSPRQGGTEAFF
>TRBV19|15|TRBJ2-1|few
CASNFNWLAKNEQFF
>TRBV6-6|14|TRBJ2-5|-
CASRSSGGSETQYF
>TRBV2|12|TRBJ1-2|once
CASSPGPSGYTF
>TRBV7-2|14|TRBJ2-5|once
CASSFGYTGETQYF
>TRBV7-5|14|TRBJ2-1|once
CVRSSGLDWNEQFF
>TRBV7-9|16|TRBJ2-3|-
CASSPRGSASTDTQYF
>TRBV7-2|14|TRBJ2-6|-
CASKTGTGANVLTF
>TRBV7-3|17|TRBJ2-5|-
CASSPPRLQGAFETQYF
>TRBV5-1|15|TRBJ2-7|-
CASSFSRGESYEQYF
>TRBV7-2|15|TRBJ1-6|-
CASSLRAGENSPLHF
>TRBV7-6|16|TRBJ2-1|-
CASSPIPGYSYNEQFF
>TRBV28|15|TRBJ2-3|-
CASSPWGGAFDTQYF